This T cell receptor (beta chain) was obtained from a study of CD4 T cells in relation to SARS-CoV-2 and coronaviruses. Findings and caveats of the study: Monoreactive clones expanded significantly more to SARS-CoV-2 than crossreactive clones did. Pre-pandemic and post-infection samples never came from the same donor. According to naive versus memory sequencing, detected responses are memory recall, not newly primed.

Turning to this clone: The antigen is unknown.

The CDR3 consists of 14 residues. Germline V CDR1 and CDR2: SGHDT, YYEEEE. The V end was cut by 5 bases, the J end by 7 bases, with 18 bases between. Unexposed donor CD4+ T cells date from 2011-2018, before the COVID-19 pandemic. CD4 enrichment then naive enrichment separated naive from memory CD4+ cells. Sequencing was performed with immunoSEQ multiplex PCR; in TCRdb, only in-frame clones are kept and a portion is missing. Seen here are around 70,000 clones, 75% to 90% observed once, and the top ten hold 1.6%. The source is a human donor in good health. The chain recombines TRBV5-6 with TRBJ1-2, with TRBD1 as a possible D gene (5 bases). The specimen sequenced was memory CD4+ T cells from PBMCs. This chain's CDR3 is CASSVGRGRLGYTF. Written as DNA, the CDR3 is TGTGCCAGCAGTGTGGGGCGGGGCCGGCTTGGCTACACCTTC.